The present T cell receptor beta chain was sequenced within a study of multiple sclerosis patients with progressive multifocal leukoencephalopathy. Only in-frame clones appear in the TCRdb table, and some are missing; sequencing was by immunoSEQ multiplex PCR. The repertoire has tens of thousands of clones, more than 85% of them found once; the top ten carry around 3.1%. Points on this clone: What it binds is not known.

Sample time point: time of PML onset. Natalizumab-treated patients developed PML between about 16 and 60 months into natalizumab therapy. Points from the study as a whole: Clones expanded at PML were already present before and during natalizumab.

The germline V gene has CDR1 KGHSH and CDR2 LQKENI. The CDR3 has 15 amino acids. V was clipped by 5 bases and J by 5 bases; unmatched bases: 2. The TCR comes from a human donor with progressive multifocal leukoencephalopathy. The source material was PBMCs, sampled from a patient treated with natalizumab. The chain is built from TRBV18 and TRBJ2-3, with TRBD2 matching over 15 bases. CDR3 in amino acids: CASSGLAGGEDTQYF. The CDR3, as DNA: TGTGCCAGCTCAGGACTAGCGGGAGGGGAAGATACGCAGTATTTT.